A selection of T cell receptor beta chains follows, all from one sample in a study of cytomegalovirus exposure and HLA in healthy donors. Some clones are missing from TCRdb's copy, which holds only in-frame ones; the method was immunoSEQ multiplex PCR. The profile covers roughly 150,000 clones, with about 80% appearing a single time and about 13% taken by the ten largest. Specimen: PBMCs. The receptors derive from a man aged 40-50 years in good health and CMV-seropositive. Each CDR3 is given with its conserved first and last residue. Fields, in order: J gene, D gene, V gene, clone size, CDR3 DNA, CDR3 protein. D genes are given only for firm matches. Size is omitted from some rows. Given values are once, few, many or a class for expanded clones.

TRBJ2-1	.	TRBV5-1	.	TGCGCCAGCAGCTTGGAGACAGGATATGAGCAGTTCTTC	CASSLETGYEQFF
TRBJ2-2	TRBD1	TRBV15	.	TGTGCCACCAGCAGGGGCCCAGGGGGCCGGACCGGGGAGCTGTTTTTT	CATSRGPGGRTGELFF
TRBJ1-2	.	TRBV28	.	TGTGCCAGCAGTTTATGGGCAGGGATGGACTATGGCTACACCTTC	CASSLWAGMDYGYTF
TRBJ1-2	.	TRBV7-9	.	TGTGCCAGCAGCTCCACAGGGTACCATGGCTACACCTTC	CASSSTGYHGYTF
TRBJ2-7	.	TRBV28	.	TGTGCCAGCAGTTTATTCGGGGGATCCGAGCAGTACTTC	CASSLFGGSEQYF
TRBJ2-7	.	TRBV10-3	.	TGTGCCATCAGTGAGTCAAACAGGGTGGGCGAGCAGTACTTC	CAISESNRVGEQYF
TRBJ2-3	.	TRBV5-8	.	TGTGCCAGCGGGGGGGCCCGGAGGAACACAGATACGCAGTATTTT	CASGGARRNTDTQYF
TRBJ1-2	TRBD1	TRBV7-2	.	TGTGCCAGCAGCTCTGACAGGGGGCTTCGTGGCTACACCTTC	CASSSDRGLRGYTF
TRBJ2-5	TRBD2	TRBV27	.	TGTGCCAGCAGTTTACGACTAGCGGGAGATCGGCAAGAGACCCAGTACTTC	CASSLRLAGDRQETQYF
TRBJ2-5	TRBD2	TRBV7-6	.	TGTGCCAGCAGCTTAGAAGCGGGAAGTGGGGAGACCCAGTACTTC	CASSLEAGSGETQYF
TRBJ2-7	.	TRBV18	.	TGTGCCAGCTCACCCCCCTTAACTCTGTCCTCCGAGCAGTACTTC	CASSPPLTLSSEQYF
TRBJ1-6	.	TRBV27	once	TGTGCCAGCAAATACCAGGGGACGGAGTATTCACCCCTCCACTTT	CASKYQGTEYSPLHF
TRBJ2-5	TRBD1	TRBV10-3	.	TGTGCCACGGGACAGCTACAATTGACCCAGTACTTC	CATGQLQLTQYF
TRBJ1-4	.	TRBV29-1	.	TGCAGCGCCGGGAGGGTTCCCAATGAAAAACTGTTTTTT	CSAGRVPNEKLFF
TRBJ1-5	.	TRBV7-8	.	TGTGCCAGCAGCTTAGCTAGGACAGCTGGTCAGCCCCAGCATTTT	CASSLARTAGQPQHF
TRBJ1-5	.	TRBV6-1	once	TGTGCCAGCAGTTTGACAGGTGATCAGCCCCAGCATTTT	CASSLTGDQPQHF
TRBJ2-1	TRBD2	TRBV5-1	.	TGCGCCAGCAGCTTGTTCGGCGGGAGTGGGAATGAGCAGTTCTTC	CASSLFGGSGNEQFF
TRBJ2-7	TRBD2	TRBV28	.	TGTGCCAGCAGTTTATCGGGGGGGCAGTACTTC	CASSLSGGQYF
TRBJ1-2	.	TRBV15	.	TGTGCCACCAGCCTTTCAAACAGGCGAATATATGGCTACACCTTC	CATSLSNRRIYGYTF
TRBJ2-5	TRBD2	TRBV30	.	TGTGCCTGGAGTGTACAAATAGCGGGAGGAGAGACCCAGTACTTC	CAWSVQIAGGETQYF
TRBJ1-2	.	TRBV18	once	TGTGCCAGCTCACCAAGGGAGTATGGCTACACCTTC	CASSPREYGYTF
TRBJ2-1	.	TRBV6-1	.	TGTGCCAGCATCTCCCAGAATGAGCAGTTCTTC	CASISQNEQFF
TRBJ1-2	TRBD1	TRBV6-6	.	TGTGCCAGCAGCCCGACGGGACAGGCCGGGGGCTACACCTTC	CASSPTGQAGGYTF